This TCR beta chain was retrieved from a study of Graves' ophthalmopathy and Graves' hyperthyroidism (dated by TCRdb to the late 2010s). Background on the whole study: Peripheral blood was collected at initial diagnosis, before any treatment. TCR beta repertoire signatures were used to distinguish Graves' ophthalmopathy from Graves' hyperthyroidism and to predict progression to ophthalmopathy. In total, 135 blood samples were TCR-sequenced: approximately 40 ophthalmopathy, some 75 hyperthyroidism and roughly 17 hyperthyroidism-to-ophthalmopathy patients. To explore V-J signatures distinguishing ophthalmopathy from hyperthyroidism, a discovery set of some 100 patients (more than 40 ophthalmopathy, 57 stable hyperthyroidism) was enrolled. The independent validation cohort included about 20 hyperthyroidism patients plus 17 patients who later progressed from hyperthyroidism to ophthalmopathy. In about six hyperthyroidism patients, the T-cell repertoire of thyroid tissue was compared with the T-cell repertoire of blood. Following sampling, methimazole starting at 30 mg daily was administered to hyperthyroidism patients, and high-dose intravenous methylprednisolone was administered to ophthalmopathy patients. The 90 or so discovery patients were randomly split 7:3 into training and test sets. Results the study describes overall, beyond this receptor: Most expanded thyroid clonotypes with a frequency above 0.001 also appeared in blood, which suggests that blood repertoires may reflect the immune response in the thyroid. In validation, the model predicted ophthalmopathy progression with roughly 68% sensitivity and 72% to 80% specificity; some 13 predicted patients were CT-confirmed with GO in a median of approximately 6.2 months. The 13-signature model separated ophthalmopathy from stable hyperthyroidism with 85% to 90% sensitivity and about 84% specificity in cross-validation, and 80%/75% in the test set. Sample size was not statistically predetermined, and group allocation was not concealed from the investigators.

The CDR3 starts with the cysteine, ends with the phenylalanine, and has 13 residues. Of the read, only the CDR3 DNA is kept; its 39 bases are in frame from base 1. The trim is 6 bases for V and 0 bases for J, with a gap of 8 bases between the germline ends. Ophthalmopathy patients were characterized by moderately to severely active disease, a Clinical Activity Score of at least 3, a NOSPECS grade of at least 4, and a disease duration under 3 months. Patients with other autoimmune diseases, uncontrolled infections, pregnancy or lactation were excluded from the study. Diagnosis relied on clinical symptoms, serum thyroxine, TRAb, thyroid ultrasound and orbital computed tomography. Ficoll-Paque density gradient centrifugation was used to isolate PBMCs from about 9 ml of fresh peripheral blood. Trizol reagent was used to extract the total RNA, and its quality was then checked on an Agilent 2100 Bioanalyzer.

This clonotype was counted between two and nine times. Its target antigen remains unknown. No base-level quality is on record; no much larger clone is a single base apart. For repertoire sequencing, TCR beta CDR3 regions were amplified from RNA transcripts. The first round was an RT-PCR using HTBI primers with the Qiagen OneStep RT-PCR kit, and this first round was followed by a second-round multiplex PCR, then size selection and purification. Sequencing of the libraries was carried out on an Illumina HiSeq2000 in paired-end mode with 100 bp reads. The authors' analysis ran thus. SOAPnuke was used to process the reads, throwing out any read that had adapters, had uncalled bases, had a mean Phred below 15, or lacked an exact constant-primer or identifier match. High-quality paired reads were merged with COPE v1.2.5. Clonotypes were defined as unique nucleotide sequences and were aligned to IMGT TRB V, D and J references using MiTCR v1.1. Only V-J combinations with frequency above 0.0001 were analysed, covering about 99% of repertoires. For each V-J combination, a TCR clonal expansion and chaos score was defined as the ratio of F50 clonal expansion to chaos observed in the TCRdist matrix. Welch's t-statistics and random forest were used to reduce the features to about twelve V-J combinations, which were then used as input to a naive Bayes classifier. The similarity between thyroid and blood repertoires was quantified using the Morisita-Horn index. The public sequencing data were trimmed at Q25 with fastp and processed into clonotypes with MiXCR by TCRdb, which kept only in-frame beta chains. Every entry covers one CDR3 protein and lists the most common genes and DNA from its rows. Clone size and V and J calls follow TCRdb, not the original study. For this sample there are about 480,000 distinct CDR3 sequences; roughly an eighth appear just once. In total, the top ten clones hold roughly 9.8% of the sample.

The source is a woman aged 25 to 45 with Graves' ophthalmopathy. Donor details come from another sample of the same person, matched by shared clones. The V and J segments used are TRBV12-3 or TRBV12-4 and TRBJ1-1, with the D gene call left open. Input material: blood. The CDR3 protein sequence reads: CASRQLLNTEAFF. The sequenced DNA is TGTGCCAGCAGACAGCTTTTGAACACTGAAGCTTTCTTT.